This is a list of T cell receptor beta chains from one sample in a study of blood T cell repertoires in COVID-19. Profiled with immunoSEQ multiplex PCR; TCRdb holds only in-frame clones, not every one. The sample carries 95,000 to 150,000 clones, 65% to 85% recorded once. Sequences were obtained from peripheral blood. The receptors come from a man aged 25 to 45 with COVID-19, enrolled during active disease. The CDR3 runs from the conserved cysteine through the conserved F or W. D genes are given only for firm matches. Only part of the rows carry a size: once, few, many, or a class if the clone is expanded.

v_call	d_call	j_call	clone_size	cdr3_aa	cdr3_nt
TRBV7-9	TRBD2	TRBJ2-3	NA	CASLRGTTDTQYF	TGTGCCAGCTTGCGGGGGACCACAGATACGCAGTATTTT
TRBV6-5	TRBD1	TRBJ2-5	NA	CASTRGTGGQETQYF	TGTGCCAGCACCCGGGGGACAGGGGGCCAAGAGACCCAGTACTTC
TRBV7-2	NA	TRBJ1-5	NA	CASSLHGGGQPQHF	TGTGCCAGCAGCTTACATGGGGGCGGTCAGCCCCAGCATTTT
TRBV3-1/TRBV3-2	NA	TRBJ1-6	NA	CASSQGRARAPLHF	TGTGCCAGCAGCCAAGGGAGGGCAAGGGCACCCCTCCACTTT
TRBV30	NA	TRBJ2-1	NA	CAWSRNEQFF	TGTGCCTGGAGCCGCAATGAGCAGTTCTTC
TRBV28	TRBD1	TRBJ1-4	NA	CASSSGQVIGDWEELFF	TGTGCCAGCAGTTCGGGACAGGTGATAGGTGATTGGGAGGAACTGTTTTTT
TRBV28	NA	TRBJ1-5	NA	CASKTAVEPQHF	TGTGCCAGCAAAACAGCGGTGGAGCCCCAGCATTTT
TRBV9	TRBD1	TRBJ2-3	once	CASSEGTGGGKDTQYF	TGTGCCAGCAGCGAGGGGACAGGGGGAGGGAAAGATACGCAGTATTTT
TRBV7-9	NA	TRBJ1-5	NA	CASRGSLGTNQPQHF	TGTGCCAGCAGGGGGAGTTTGGGAACCAATCAGCCCCAGCATTTT
TRBV28	TRBD2	TRBJ2-7	NA	CASSLGGTSGNYEQYF	TGTGCCAGCAGCTTAGGGGGGACTAGCGGGAACTACGAGCAGTACTTC
TRBV15	TRBD1	TRBJ1-2	NA	CATSRDRGTGNYGYTF	TGTGCCACCAGCAGAGATCGGGGGACAGGGAACTATGGCTACACCTTC
TRBV2	NA	TRBJ2-5	once	CASSVRETQYF	TGTGCCAGCAGTGTCAGGGAGACCCAGTACTTC
TRBV6-1	NA	TRBJ1-5	NA	CASSETVHSNQPQHF	TGTGCCAGCAGTGAGACTGTACACAGCAATCAGCCCCAGCATTTT
TRBV19	TRBD2	TRBJ2-3	NA	CASSLHQLAGGVTDTQYF	TGTGCCAGTAGTCTTCATCAACTAGCGGGAGGCGTAACAGATACGCAGTATTTT
TRBV19	NA	TRBJ1-5	few	CASSRGEGGQPQHF	TGTGCCAGTAGTAGAGGAGAGGGAGGACAGCCCCAGCATTTT
TRBV10-3	NA	TRBJ1-2	NA	CAISESKMVDYGYTF	TGTGCCATCAGTGAGTCGAAAATGGTAGACTATGGCTACACCTTC
TRBV9	NA	TRBJ1-1	NA	CASSPQEGILAFF	TGTGCCAGCAGCCCCCAGGAGGGGATTTTAGCTTTCTTT
TRBV7-9	NA	TRBJ2-7	NA	CASSLGGSSSYEQYF	TGTGCCAGCAGCTTAGGAGGGTCCTCCTCCTACGAGCAGTACTTC
TRBV13	NA	TRBJ1-4	NA	CASSLGLAGSNEKLFF	TGTGCCAGCAGCTTAGGCCTGGCAGGGTCTAATGAAAAACTGTTTTTT
TRBV3-1/TRBV3-2	NA	TRBJ2-3	NA	CASSQELTGGPYRGTDTQYF	TGTGCCAGCAGCCAAGAGCTAACGGGGGGCCCCTACCGCGGCACAGATACGCAGTATTTT
TRBV4-3	NA	TRBJ2-1	few	CASSQERADPSSYNEQFF	TGCGCCAGCAGCCAAGAGAGGGCCGATCCTAGCTCCTACAATGAGCAGTTCTTC
TRBV27	NA	TRBJ2-7	NA	CASTQIGSLSYEQYF	TGTGCCAGCACCCAAATCGGGTCCCTCTCCTACGAGCAGTACTTC
TRBV19	NA	TRBJ1-1	NA	CASSFRPYGFTEAFF	TGTGCCAGTAGTTTCCGCCCTTACGGGTTCACTGAAGCTTTCTTT
TRBV13	NA	TRBJ2-7	once	CASSFAGSPYEQYF	TGTGCCAGCAGCTTCGCCGGGAGCCCTTACGAGCAGTACTTC
TRBV28	TRBD2	TRBJ2-3	NA	CASSSSGGTDTQYF	TGTGCCAGCAGTTCCAGCGGGGGCACAGATACGCAGTATTTT
TRBV7-9	NA	TRBJ2-5	NA	CASSLVPSETQYF	TGTGCCAGCAGCTTAGTCCCGTCCGAGACCCAGTACTTC
TRBV5-6	NA	TRBJ1-3	NA	CASTPQGRGNTIYF	TGTGCCAGCACTCCCCAGGGTCGAGGAAACACCATATATTTT
TRBV28	TRBD1	TRBJ2-7	NA	CASSFIGQGTYEQYF	TGTGCCAGCAGTTTCATAGGACAGGGAACCTACGAGCAGTACTTC
TRBV9	TRBD1	TRBJ2-2	NA	CASRYGTGAGELFF	TGTGCCAGCAGATACGGGACAGGGGCCGGGGAGCTGTTTTTT
TRBV19	NA	TRBJ2-1	few	CASSPFPGSSYNEQFF	TGTGCCAGTAGTCCCTTCCCGGGAAGCTCCTACAATGAGCAGTTCTTC
TRBV7-9	NA	TRBJ2-5	few	CASSSNLGSETQYF	TGTGCCAGCAGCTCCAACCTAGGTAGTGAGACCCAGTACTTC
TRBV30	NA	TRBJ2-3	NA	CAWTAGLRTDTQYF	TGTGCCTGGACCGCGGGGCTGCGCACAGATACGCAGTATTTT
TRBV19	TRBD1	TRBJ1-5	NA	CASRTTGDWYSNQPQHF	TGTGCCAGTAGGACGACAGGGGATTGGTATAGCAATCAGCCCCAGCATTTT
TRBV6-5	NA	TRBJ2-7	NA	CASSYTGAHEQYF	TGTGCCAGCAGTTATACGGGAGCCCACGAGCAGTACTTC
TRBV5-8	NA	TRBJ2-5	few	CASSPYRVQETQYF	TGTGCCAGCAGCCCCTACAGGGTTCAAGAGACCCAGTACTTC